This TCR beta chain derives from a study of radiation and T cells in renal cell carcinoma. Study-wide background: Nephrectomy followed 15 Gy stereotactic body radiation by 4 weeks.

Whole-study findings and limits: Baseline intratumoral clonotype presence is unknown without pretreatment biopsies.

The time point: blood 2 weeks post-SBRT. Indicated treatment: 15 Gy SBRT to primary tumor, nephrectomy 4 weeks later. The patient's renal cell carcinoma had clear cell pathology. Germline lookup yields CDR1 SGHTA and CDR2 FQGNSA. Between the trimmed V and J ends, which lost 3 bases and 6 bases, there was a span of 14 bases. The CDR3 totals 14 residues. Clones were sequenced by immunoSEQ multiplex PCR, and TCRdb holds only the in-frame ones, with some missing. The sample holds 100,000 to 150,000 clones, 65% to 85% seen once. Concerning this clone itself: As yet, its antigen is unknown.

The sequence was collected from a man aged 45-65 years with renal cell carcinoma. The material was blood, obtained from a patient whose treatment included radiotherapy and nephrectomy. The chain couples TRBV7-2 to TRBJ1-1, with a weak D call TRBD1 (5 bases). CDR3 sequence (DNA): TGTGCCAGCAGCTTTGGGGGGTCGAGTCCTGAAGCTTTCTTT. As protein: CASSFGGSSPEAFF.